These T cell receptor beta chains were read from a single sample in a study of OX40 agonist ivuxolimab in advanced cancers. Produced via immunoSEQ multiplex PCR; TCRdb's table is partial and in-frame only. Found here are some 67,000 clones, nearly 90% of them singletons; the top ten hold about 0.26%. The source was CD4+ or CD8+ T cells sorted from blood, collected in a trial of the OX40 agonist ivuxolimab. The receptors here all came from an adult with an advanced solid tumor such as melanoma, head and neck, liver or kidney cancer. Both conserved end residues are part of each CDR3. Clone size is shown for a subset of rows, as once, few, many or a class of expanded clone.

j_call: TRBJ1-2
v_call: TRBV25-1
clone_size: NA
cdr3_aa: CASGGTAYGYTF

j_call: TRBJ2-4
v_call: TRBV5-1
clone_size: NA
cdr3_aa: CASSEGQGKWYF

j_call: TRBJ1-1
v_call: TRBV7-2
clone_size: NA
cdr3_aa: CASSSLRTGLMNTEAFF

j_call: TRBJ2-3
v_call: TRBV14
clone_size: NA
cdr3_aa: CASSQGDRSTDTQYF

j_call: TRBJ1-2
v_call: TRBV7-2
clone_size: NA
cdr3_aa: CASSSGTAYGYTF

j_call: TRBJ2-2
v_call: TRBV28
clone_size: NA
cdr3_aa: CASTERFETGELFF

j_call: TRBJ2-5
v_call: TRBV7-8
clone_size: few
cdr3_aa: CASGPRETQYF

j_call: TRBJ1-1
v_call: TRBV11-3
clone_size: NA
cdr3_aa: CASSLFGQSNTEAFF

j_call: TRBJ2-2
v_call: TRBV5-1
clone_size: NA
cdr3_aa: CASSQTGSDTGELFF

j_call: TRBJ2-5
v_call: TRBV7-2
clone_size: NA
cdr3_aa: CASSLDGGRGFLQETQYF

j_call: TRBJ1-5
v_call: TRBV16
clone_size: NA
cdr3_aa: CASSQWAGVQQPQHF

j_call: TRBJ2-7
v_call: TRBV6-5
clone_size: NA
cdr3_aa: CASRPRGRWTYEQYF

j_call: TRBJ1-5
v_call: TRBV11-3
clone_size: NA
cdr3_aa: CASSPFHGTGYFQPQHF

j_call: TRBJ2-1
v_call: TRBV4-3
clone_size: NA
cdr3_aa: CASSQDLGTSPPNEQFF

j_call: TRBJ1-2
v_call: TRBV28
clone_size: NA
cdr3_aa: CASSLGGGSNYGYTF

j_call: TRBJ1-1
v_call: TRBV27
clone_size: NA
cdr3_aa: CASKFGGGQGASTEAFF

j_call: TRBJ2-1
v_call: TRBV7-9
clone_size: NA
cdr3_aa: CATANRGETYNEQFF

j_call: TRBJ2-2
v_call: TRBV5-1
clone_size: NA
cdr3_aa: CAVQGRLFF

j_call: TRBJ2-7
v_call: TRBV5-3
clone_size: NA
cdr3_aa: CATRGTVETYEQYF

j_call: TRBJ1-1
v_call: TRBV10-1
clone_size: NA
cdr3_aa: CASSTGAGFTEAFF

j_call: TRBJ1-1
v_call: TRBV29-1
clone_size: NA
cdr3_aa: CSVVPTAKNTEAFF

j_call: TRBJ2-7
v_call: TRBV6-1
clone_size: once
cdr3_aa: CASTPTHRDPYEQYF

j_call: TRBJ2-7
v_call: TRBV11-2
clone_size: NA
cdr3_aa: CASSSLVDRSYEQYF

j_call: TRBJ2-7
v_call: TRBV2
clone_size: NA
cdr3_aa: CASNRGRSSYEQYF

j_call: TRBJ1-5
v_call: TRBV15
clone_size: few
cdr3_aa: CATSSPLSGGGNQPQHF

j_call: TRBJ2-5
v_call: TRBV7-2
clone_size: NA
cdr3_aa: CASSSGTSGQETQYF

j_call: TRBJ2-2
v_call: TRBV2
clone_size: NA
cdr3_aa: CASSLQGPNTGELFF

j_call: TRBJ1-5
v_call: TRBV7-9
clone_size: NA
cdr3_aa: CASSPPGQPQHF

j_call: TRBJ1-2
v_call: TRBV28
clone_size: once
cdr3_aa: CASSFGGWGGYTF

j_call: TRBJ2-3
v_call: TRBV5-4
clone_size: NA
cdr3_aa: CASSLEARGTDTQYF

j_call: TRBJ2-2
v_call: TRBV7-3
clone_size: NA
cdr3_aa: CASSSDPGGELFF

j_call: TRBJ2-2
v_call: TRBV11-2
clone_size: NA
cdr3_aa: CASSLRRAGSTGELFF

j_call: TRBJ2-1
v_call: TRBV19
clone_size: NA
cdr3_aa: CASSRQIAGGSYNEQFF

j_call: TRBJ1-1
v_call: TRBV5-1
clone_size: NA
cdr3_aa: CASSSDLDTEAFF

j_call: TRBJ2-7
v_call: TRBV6-4
clone_size: few
cdr3_aa: CASSDPFWVDWSSYEQYF

j_call: TRBJ2-3
v_call: TRBV11-2
clone_size: NA
cdr3_aa: CASSSPRIGYTQYF

j_call: TRBJ1-1
v_call: TRBV5-4
clone_size: NA
cdr3_aa: CASSLSGRDAFF

j_call: TRBJ2-1
v_call: TRBV7-9
clone_size: NA
cdr3_aa: CASSSAKRDPNNEQFF

j_call: TRBJ1-5
v_call: TRBV6-1
clone_size: NA
cdr3_aa: CASTMTIGNQPQHF

j_call: TRBJ2-4
v_call: TRBV21-1
clone_size: NA
cdr3_aa: CASNRGHHCNIQYF

j_call: TRBJ2-7
v_call: TRBV15
clone_size: few
cdr3_aa: CATSRGVPGQGLYF

j_call: TRBJ2-4
v_call: TRBV4-1
clone_size: once
cdr3_aa: CASSPGLIYAKNIQYF

j_call: TRBJ2-1
v_call: TRBV5-1
clone_size: NA
cdr3_aa: CASSAGLAGGRDEQFF

j_call: TRBJ2-7
v_call: TRBV5-1
clone_size: NA
cdr3_aa: CASSPRTSSSYEQYF

j_call: TRBJ2-1
v_call: TRBV29-1
clone_size: NA
cdr3_aa: CSVAENEQFF

j_call: TRBJ2-5
v_call: TRBV19
clone_size: NA
cdr3_aa: CASSILASGTQETQYF

j_call: TRBJ1-2
v_call: TRBV7-2
clone_size: NA
cdr3_aa: CASSPTGPSGYTF